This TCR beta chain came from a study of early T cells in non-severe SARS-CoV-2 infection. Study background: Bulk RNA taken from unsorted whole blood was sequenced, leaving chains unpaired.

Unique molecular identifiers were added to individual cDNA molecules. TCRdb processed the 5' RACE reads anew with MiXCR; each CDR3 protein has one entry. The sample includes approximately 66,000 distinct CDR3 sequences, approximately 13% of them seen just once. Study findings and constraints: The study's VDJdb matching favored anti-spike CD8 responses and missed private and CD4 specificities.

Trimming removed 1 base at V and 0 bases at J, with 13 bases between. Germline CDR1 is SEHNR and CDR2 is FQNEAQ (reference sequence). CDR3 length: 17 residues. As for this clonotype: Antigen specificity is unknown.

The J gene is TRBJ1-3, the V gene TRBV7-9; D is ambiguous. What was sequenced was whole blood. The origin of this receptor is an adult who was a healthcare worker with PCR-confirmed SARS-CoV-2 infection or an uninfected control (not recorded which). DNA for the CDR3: TGTGCCAGCAGCTTAGTTGTGGGAACTCTCTCTGGAAACACCATATATTTT. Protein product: CASSLVVGTLSGNTIYF.